This T cell receptor beta chain was sequenced for a study of blood T cell repertoires in COVID-19. TCRdb keeps only in-frame clones here, not all; method: immunoSEQ multiplex PCR. The sample holds roughly 180,000 clones; roughly four fifths are singletons and the top ten take about 11%. J lost 3 bases, V lost 6 bases, and 5 bases had no gene match. The CDR3 is 14 residues long. CDR1 is MNHEY and CDR2 is SVGAGI in the germline V gene. This chain connects TRBV6-5 to TRBJ2-1; 7 nucleotides match TRBD1. The receptor was derived from a man between 45 and 60 years old who had recovered from COVID-19. Sequenced input: PBMCs or T cells enriched from blood (not recorded which). This CDR3 is CASSEGQLYNEQFF. CDR3 nucleotide sequence: TGTGCCAGCAGCGAGGGACAGCTCTACAATGAGCAGTTCTTC.